This TCR beta chain was recovered during a study of T cell clonotyping in hematopoietic cell transplantation. Regarding the study as a whole: Broader posttransplant TCR repertoire diversity was predicted by graft donor and pretransplant recipient Inverse Simpson Index values.

The repertoire was sequenced with immunoSEQ multiplex PCR; TCRdb's copy has only in-frame clones and lacks some. The sample lists roughly 40,000 clones, approximately 95% occurring once. On this clone: Its antigen remains unidentified.

V was shortened by 3 bases and J by 5 bases, with 7 bases between the two germline ends. Germline V gives CDR1 SNHLY, CDR2 FYNNEI. The CDR3 runs to 12 residues. The chain couples TRBV2 to TRBJ1-2; D gene ambiguous. Sequenced: peripheral blood mononuclear cells. This sequence was found in a man younger than 45 in good health. Some clones in this sample may be carry-over from other donors' samples. CDR3 in DNA: TGTGCCAGCAGTGACGGGTTATATGGCTACACCTTC. Translated, it gives CASSDGLYGYTF.